Below, 21 T cell receptor beta chains from the same sample are listed, as sequenced in a study of neurological immune-mediated disorders. TCRdb fed the 5' RACE reads into MiXCR, producing one record per CDR3 protein. The sample has about 52,000 distinct CDR3 sequences, 3% to 4.5% seen once. The sequenced sample was PBMCs. Receptors were obtained from a man aged 30 to 39 with multiple sclerosis.

This clonotype has ten or more counts. The CDR3 region has the DNA TGTGCCTCGAAGTGGGGACAGGGGTTCTCACCCCTCCACTTT. This translates into CASKWGQGFSPLHF. The genes are TRBV7-2 and TRBJ1-6; 10 bases line up with TRBD1. Trimming at V came to 11 bases and at J to 10 bases, leaving 11 bases not matched to a gene. Germline V gene data show CDR1 as SGHTA and CDR2 as FQGNSA. This CDR3 has 14 residues.

This clonotype was counted many times. V is TRBV7-3 and J is TRBJ2-3; 8 bases align to TRBD2. Germline lookup yields CDR1 SGHTA and CDR2 FQGTGA. V lost 4 bases to trimming and J lost 6 bases; unmatched junction nucleotides: 9. CDR3 length equals 15 residues. CDR3 region: CASSYTGLESDTQYF. The CDR3 coding sequence is TGTGCCAGCAGCTACACGGGACTAGAGAGTGATACGCAGTATTTT. Full variable domain (missing parts from reference TRBV7-3 and TRBJ2-3): GAGVSQTPSNKVTEKGKYVELRCDPISGHTALYWYRQSLGQGPEFLIYFQGTGAADDSGLPNDRFFAVRPEGSVSTLKIQRTERGDSAVYLCASSYTGLESDTQYFGPGTRLTVL.

There are many counts of this clonotype. This chain uses TRBV3-1 with TRBJ2-7, with 7 bases fitting TRBD1. V lost 1 base and J lost 3; bases outside the gene matches: 3. The V gene's germline CDR1 is LGHDT and CDR2 YNNKEL (reference sequence). CDR3 length: 14 amino acids. The CDR3 nucleotides read TGTGCCAGCAGCCAAGGGACAGGAGACTACGAGCAGTACTTC. Amino acid sequence: CASSQGTGDYEQYF.

This clonotype came up many times. V and J are TRBV30 and TRBJ2-2; TRBD1 agrees at 7 bases. The CDR3 spans 14 residues. Per the germline V gene, CDR1 is GTSNPN and CDR2 is SVGIG (reference sequence). J was trimmed by 13 bases and V by 3 bases; bases with no gene match: 14. The CDR3 DNA sequence: TGTGCCTGGAGCCCCGGGGCAGGGGGTAGTACGCTGTTTTTT. Translation: CAWSPGAGGSTLFF.

This clonotype was picked up a small number of times. The junction shows a germline mismatch at one end, possibly a read error. The chain is built from TRBV20-1 and TRBJ1-5, with a tentative D call TRBD1 (5 bases). The CDR3 is made up of 15 amino acids. Germline V gene data show CDR1 as DFQATT and CDR2 as SNEGSKA (reference sequence). CDR3 sequence: CSARDGGESNQPQNF. The DNA of the CDR3 is TGCAGTGCTAGAGATGGGGGAGAGAGCAATCAGCCCCAGAATTTT.

In its sample, this clonotype was seen many times. The chain links TRBV12-3 or TRBV12-4 to TRBJ2-5; no clear D. The CDR3 contains 12 residues. V lost 3 bases, J lost 9 bases, and 11 bases lay in between. CDR3 region: CASSLWDRAQYF. DNA for the CDR3: TGTGCCAGCAGTTTGTGGGATCGGGCCCAGTACTTC.

This clonotype occurred many times. This chain uses TRBV20-1 with TRBJ1-1; perhaps TRBD1 as D (5 bases). The CDR3 runs 11 residues. The V end lost 6 bases, the J end lost 6 bases, and 11 bases lay between the germline ends. The V gene's germline CDR1 is DFQATT and CDR2 SNEGSKA (reference sequence). CDR3 DNA: TGCAGTGCCAATAGGGGACCTGAAGCTTTCTTT. It codes for CSANRGPEAFF.

This clonotype was seen at least ten times. The V and J genes are TRBV5-1 and TRBJ2-7, with TRBD2 matching over 10 bases. Germline CDR1 and CDR2: SGHRS and YFSETQ. The CDR3 runs to 18 residues. The ends lost 0 bases at V and 0 bases at J; junction bases unmatched: 9. The CDR3 bases are TGCGCCAGCAGCTTGGCCGGGACTAGCGTCAGCTTCTCCTACGAGCAGTACTTC. It codes for CASSLAGTSVSFSYEQYF.

A note on this clonotype: One end of the junction varies from germline; a read error may be responsible. The chain recombines TRBV12-3 or TRBV12-4 with TRBJ2-1; the match to TRBD2 covers 11 bases. CDR3 length equals 16 residues. Written as DNA, the CDR3 is TGTGCCAGCAGTTTCTTACTAGCGGGGGCCTACATTGAGCAGTTCTTC. It is translated as CASSFLLAGAYIEQFF.

This clonotype was counted ten times or more. The chain uses TRBV6-4 and TRBJ1-1; D is uncertain. CDR1 is MRHNA and CDR2 is SNTAGT in the germline V gene. The CDR3 contains 13 residues. With 3 bases removed from V and 1 base from J, the gap between germline ends came to 6 bases. For the CDR3, the DNA is TGTGCCAGCAGTGAAAGAGGGAACACTGAAGCTTTCTTT. Its protein is CASSERGNTEAFF.

This clonotype has ten or more counts. This sequence joins TRBV27 and TRBJ2-7, with D unclear. The CDR3 consists of 15 residues. Per germline, CDR1 MNHEY and CDR2 SMNVEV (reference sequence). The V gene lost 6 bases and the J gene lost 6 bases, with 21 bases spanning the gap. CDR3 in DNA: TGTGCCAGCAGCCTACCCTGGCGGAATCGGTCCGAGCAGTACTTC. Encoded protein: CASSLPWRNRSEQYF.

This clonotype was picked up many times. This sequence joins TRBV6-6 and TRBJ2-3; D gene ambiguous. The CDR3 extends over 13 amino acids. Germline V gene sequence: CDR1 MNHNY, CDR2 SVGAGI (reference sequence). Deletions cut 8 bases from V and 6 bases from J, with 15 bases between. The CDR3 DNA is TGTGCCAGCCGGGTTAGCAACGGGGATACGCAGTATTTT. This codes for CASRVSNGDTQYF.

This clonotype came up many times. This chain uses TRBV5-1 with TRBJ2-3; 12 bases are shared with TRBD2. Germline trimming cut 6 bases from V and 4 bases from J; bases unmatched to any gene: 6. Germline CDR1 and CDR2: SGHRS and YFSETQ. The CDR3 has 15 amino acids. The DNA of the CDR3 is TGCGCCAGCACCTGGACTAGCGGGGTACCAGATACGCAGTATTTT. Translated, it gives CASTWTSGVPDTQYF.

This clonotype was counted many times. The chain joins TRBV5-1 to TRBJ2-1; unclear D gene. The CDR3 extends over 13 amino acids. Per the germline V gene, CDR1 is SGHRS and CDR2 is YFSETQ. Between the trimmed V and J ends, which lost 2 bases and 6 bases, there was a span of 9 bases. Here the CDR3 DNA reads TGCGCCAGCAGCTTCTCGAAGGGCAATGAGCAGTTCTTC. Amino acids: CASSFSKGNEQFF.

This clonotype was picked up many times. The chain carries TRBV5-1 and TRBJ1-1; no definite D call. The CDR3 is 13 amino acids. Germline CDR1 is SGHRS and CDR2 is YFSETQ. The ends were cut back, 0 bases at V and 0 bases at J, with 3 bases in the middle. CDR3 residues: CASSLGLNTEAFF. CDR3 sequence (DNA): TGCGCCAGCAGCTTGGGGCTGAACACTGAAGCTTTCTTT.

This clonotype was detected ten times or more. V gene TRBV20-1 combines with J gene TRBJ2-1, with 12 bases that match TRBD2. Looked up from germline, CDR1 is DFQATT and CDR2 is SNEGSKA (reference sequence). Unmatched junction bases numbered 6, after V lost 5 bases and J lost 4 bases. The CDR3 contains 15 residues. The CDR3 sequence: CSAARTSGIYNEQFF. CDR3 nucleotide sequence: TGCAGTGCTGCCCGGACTAGCGGGATTTACAATGAGCAGTTCTTC.

This clonotype was detected many times. The chain couples TRBV29-1 to TRBJ2-7; TRBD2 agrees at 7 bases. V dropped 4 bases and J dropped 4; count of bases not matched to a gene: 10. This CDR3 is 14 amino acids long. Germline-derived CDR1 and CDR2 are SQVTM and ANQGSEA. This CDR3 reads CSVAQSGGGYEQYF. Written as DNA, the CDR3 is TGCAGCGTTGCGCAATCTGGCGGGGGATACGAGCAGTACTTC.

This clonotype was seen ten or more times. The chain has TRBV5-6 and TRBJ2-2; D is ambiguous. Germline V lookup: CDR1 SGHDT, CDR2 YYEEEE. V lost 2 bases and J 1 base, leaving 12 bases between the germline ends. CDR3 length: 16 amino acids. This CDR3 is CASSFNIYLNTGELFF. CDR3 DNA sequence: TGTGCCAGCAGCTTTAACATTTATTTGAACACCGGGGAGCTGTTTTTT. Complete variable domain (other parts from reference TRBV5-6 and TRBJ2-2): DAGVTQSPTHLIKTRGQQVTLRCSPKSGHDTVSWYQQALGQGPQFIFQYYEEEERQRGNFPDRFSGHQFPNYSSELNVNALLLGDSALYLCASSFNIYLNTGELFFGEGSRLTVL.

This clonotype was observed at least ten times. The J gene is TRBJ2-1, the V gene TRBV25-1; TRBD2 aligns across 14 bases. This CDR3 is 17 amino acids long. V lost 2 bases, J lost 7 bases, and 7 bases stayed unmatched. Germline assignment: CDR1 MGHDK and CDR2 SYGVNS. The CDR3: CASSEPMGLAGENEQFF. In DNA form, the CDR3 reads TGTGCCAGCAGTGAACCCATGGGACTAGCGGGAGAGAATGAGCAGTTCTTC.

This clonotype was counted at least ten times. The rearrangement uses TRBV9 and TRBJ1-1, with unresolved D. There are 17 residues in the CDR3. The germline gives CDR1 SGDLS, CDR2 YYNGEE. With 4 bases removed from V and 0 bases from J, the gap between germline ends came to 19 bases. The CDR3 loop reads CASSSRSGGRMNTEAFF. The CDR3 coding sequence is TGTGCCAGCAGCTCACGGTCCGGAGGTCGGATGAACACTGAAGCTTTCTTT.

This clonotype has at least ten counts. The chain joins TRBV15 to TRBJ2-7; 7 bases are shared with TRBD2. This CDR3 comprises 14 residues. Germline trimming cut 6 bases from V and 6 bases from J; bases unmatched to any gene: 11. Per the germline V gene, CDR1 is LNHNV and CDR2 is YYDKDF (reference sequence). The CDR3 DNA is TGTGCCACCAGTGGAGGTAGGGGAGGGGCCGAGCAGTACTTC. It yields the protein CATSGGRGGAEQYF.